The source of this T cell receptor beta chain is a study of control samples from healthy donors and cancer patients. Assay used: immunoSEQ multiplex PCR; TCRdb lists only in-frame clones, some missing. Seen here are 150,000 to 200,000 clones, about 90% observed once, and the top ten hold under 2%. The CDR3 covers 11 residues. Germline V gene sequence: CDR1 SNHLY, CDR2 FYNNEI. Trimming left V 4 bases short and J 3 bases short, with 4 bases between. Source material: blood. The receptor comes from a man younger than 35 in good health. The chain couples TRBV2 to TRBJ2-7; D gene unclear. The CDR3 spells CASSGGYEQYF. The CDR3 nucleotides are TGTGCCAGCAGTGGGGGCTACGAGCAGTACTTC.